This T cell receptor beta chain appears in the sequencing data of a study of response to subunit inactivated influenza vaccine. The CDR3 totals 12 residues. V was pared by 7 bases and J by 11 bases, with 10 bases of the junction left unmatched. Per germline, CDR1 ENHRY and CDR2 SYGVKD. Comments on this clonotype: Its antigen is currently unknown.

The study's findings and limits: The authors suggested that every seasonal influenza vaccination recruits few new T cells.

TCRdb re-called the RT-PCR reads through MiXCR, storing one row per CDR3 protein. The sample records about 520,000 distinct CDR3 sequences, roughly 27% being singletons. This rearrangement joins TRBV10-3 to TRBJ1-2, with 7 bases fitting TRBD1. This specimen consisted of CD4+ T cells sorted from PBMCs, obtained more than 4 days after vaccination. This clonotype was sampled from a man aged 50 to 59 who received an inactivated influenza vaccine. The CDR3 nucleotides are TGTGCCATCACTCAAGACAGGGATCGGTACACCTTC. Protein product: CAITQDRDRYTF.